This T cell receptor (beta chain) was profiled in a study of control samples from healthy donors and cancer patients. Measured with immunoSEQ multiplex PCR; TCRdb has only the in-frame clones, and not every one. This sample has around 64,000 clones, with around 90% found just once. Trimming shortened V by 1 base and J by 1 base, and 11 bases separated the two germline ends. Per the germline V gene, CDR1 is SGHDT and CDR2 is YYEEEE. CDR3 length equals 15 residues. Sequencing used PBMCs. This TCR came from a man in his sixties with colorectal cancer. The chain combines TRBV5-6 with TRBJ2-5, with TRBD2 as a possible D gene (7 bases). In nucleotides, the CDR3 is TGTGCCAGCAGCTTGTTTGGGGGGGCCCAAGAGACCCAGTACTTC. Its translation: CASSLFGGAQETQYF.